This T cell receptor beta chain was sequenced in a study of PD-1 blockade in classical Hodgkin lymphoma. As for the study in general: Treatment was intravenous nivolumab, 3 mg/kg every 2 weeks, until progression.

Time point meaning: cycle 4 day 1 (C4D1), after 6 weeks of nivolumab. Patients all relapsed after autologous stem cell transplantation, and there was variation in brentuximab vedotin exposure. About this clone itself: The antigen is undetermined.

Only in-frame clones appear in the TCRdb table, and some are missing; sequencing was by immunoSEQ multiplex PCR. The data show approximately 20,000 clones, around 82% seen once. Study observations and caveats: TCR diversity at baseline was reported to be reduced in newly diagnosed patients relative to healthy donors. Complete responders' baseline diversity resembled that of newly diagnosed patients. TCR diversity rose significantly by C4D1 in CD4+ but not CD8+ cells.

Germline V gene lookup returns CDR1 MNHEY and CDR2 SVGAGI. With V trimmed by 2 bases and J by 11 bases, 12 bases remained unmatched. This CDR3 contains 15 residues. Sample: peripheral blood mononuclear cells (PBMCs), taken before the fourth cycle of nivolumab. The chain has TRBV6-5 and TRBJ1-5; 7 bases map to TRBD1. The clonotype originates from a human donor with classical Hodgkin lymphoma. CDR3: CASSYPPYRDSSQHF. The CDR3 DNA reads as TGTGCCAGCAGTTACCCACCCTACCGGGACAGCTCCCAGCATTTT.